Sequencing of this T cell receptor (beta chain) was carried out in a study of T cell responses to AZD1222 COVID-19 vaccine. Assay used: immunoSEQ multiplex PCR; TCRdb lists only in-frame clones, some missing. The sample includes around 60,000 clones, around 85% of them seen just once. This clone showed up just once. The target antigen is unknown. The ends were cut back, 2 bases at V and 0 bases at J, with 8 bases in the middle. The CDR3 loop spans 14 amino acids. CDR1 is MNHNS and CDR2 is SASEGT in the germline V gene. Broader study findings: Rises in breadth and depth of Spike-specific TCRs came after two AZD1222 doses.

This chain connects TRBV6-1 to TRBJ2-7, with no clear D. Sequences were derived from peripheral blood, sampled 28 days after the second AZD1222 dose. The origin of this receptor is an adult who received the AZD1222 COVID-19 vaccine. CDR3 sequence: CASSEQYFSYEQYF. Written as DNA, the CDR3 is TGTGCCAGCAGTGAACAGTATTTCTCCTACGAGCAGTACTTC.